These T cell receptor beta chains were read from a single sample in a study of T cell responses to AZD1222 COVID-19 vaccine. Clones were read by immunoSEQ multiplex PCR, and TCRdb kept only the in-frame ones, dropping some. The repertoire holds more than 100,000 clones, with approximately 85% as singletons. Sample: peripheral blood, taken 28 days after the second dose of the MenACWY control vaccine. The receptors originated from an adult who received the MenACWY meningococcal vaccine as a control. Both conserved end residues are part of each CDR3. The order of the fields is clone size, CDR3 length, D gene, V gene, J gene, CDR3 DNA, CDR3 protein. The D gene is left open where the match is weak. Clone size is stated in some rows and not others, as once, few, many or a class when expanded.

abundance: NA
len: 13
d_gene: NA
v_gene: TRBV4-1
j_gene: TRBJ2-1
CDR3nt: TGCGCCAGCAGCCAAGGTTACGAGAGGGAGCAGTTCTTC
CDR3aa: CASSQGYEREQFF

abundance: NA
len: 15
d_gene: NA
v_gene: TRBV7-9
j_gene: TRBJ1-1
CDR3nt: TGTGCCAGCAGCCCTTCGGGTCGGCCGAACACTGAAGCTTTCTTT
CDR3aa: CASSPSGRPNTEAFF

abundance: few
len: 14
d_gene: NA
v_gene: TRBV14
j_gene: TRBJ1-4
CDR3nt: TGTGCCAGCAGCCAATCTCACAGTTTAGAAAAACTGTTTTTT
CDR3aa: CASSQSHSLEKLFF

abundance: many
len: 13
d_gene: NA
v_gene: TRBV6-4
j_gene: TRBJ2-3
CDR3nt: TGTGCCAGCAGTTCCGACAGCACAGATACGCAGTATTTT
CDR3aa: CASSSDSTDTQYF

abundance: NA
len: 17
d_gene: TRBD1
v_gene: TRBV28
j_gene: TRBJ1-1
CDR3nt: TGTGCCAGCAGTGAAGGGGGCAGGGTAATTTTGAACACTGAAGCTTTCTTT
CDR3aa: CASSEGGRVILNTEAFF

abundance: NA
len: 16
d_gene: TRBD2
v_gene: TRBV5-3
j_gene: TRBJ2-1
CDR3nt: TGTGCCAGAAGCTTGGAGGCGGGAGCCTCCTACAATGAGCAGTTCTTC
CDR3aa: CARSLEAGASYNEQFF

abundance: few
len: 14
d_gene: NA
v_gene: TRBV27
j_gene: TRBJ1-2
CDR3nt: TGTGCCAGCAGTTTGGACCCCGGAAGTTACGGCTACACCTTC
CDR3aa: CASSLDPGSYGYTF

abundance: NA
len: 16
d_gene: TRBD2
v_gene: TRBV19
j_gene: TRBJ2-1
CDR3nt: TGTGCCAGTAGTAGATCTAGCGGGGGGGCGATCAATGAGCAGTTCTTC
CDR3aa: CASSRSSGGAINEQFF

abundance: NA
len: 19
d_gene: NA
v_gene: TRBV4-2
j_gene: TRBJ2-7
CDR3nt: TGTGCCAGCAGCCAAGCATCCGGTGAGACGGGGAGGCTCTCCTACGAGCAGTACTTC
CDR3aa: CASSQASGETGRLSYEQYF

abundance: NA
len: 14
d_gene: TRBD1
v_gene: TRBV3-1/TRBV3-2
j_gene: TRBJ1-2
CDR3nt: TGTGCCAGCAGCCGGGAGACAGGGATCTATGGCTACACCTTC
CDR3aa: CASSRETGIYGYTF

abundance: NA
len: 14
d_gene: NA
v_gene: TRBV10-3
j_gene: TRBJ1-2
CDR3nt: TGTGCCATCAGTGATCCCCCTTACACAGTAGGCTACACCTTC
CDR3aa: CAISDPPYTVGYTF

abundance: once
len: 16
d_gene: TRBD2
v_gene: TRBV7-6
j_gene: TRBJ2-3
CDR3nt: TGTGCCAGCAGCCCTACTAGCGGGAGGGCTACAGATACGCAGTATTTT
CDR3aa: CASSPTSGRATDTQYF

abundance: NA
len: 15
d_gene: NA
v_gene: TRBV5-1
j_gene: TRBJ2-2
CDR3nt: TGCGCCAGCAGCCCCGGTAGGGGGGGAACCGGGGAGCTGTTTTTT
CDR3aa: CASSPGRGGTGELFF

abundance: few
len: 13
d_gene: TRBD1
v_gene: TRBV6-5
j_gene: TRBJ1-5
CDR3nt: TGTGCCAGCAGGGGGACAGCCAATCAGCCCCAGCATTTT
CDR3aa: CASRGTANQPQHF

abundance: NA
len: 14
d_gene: NA
v_gene: TRBV9
j_gene: TRBJ1-2
CDR3nt: TGTGCCAGCAGCCCAAGGACCGCTAACTATGGCTACACCTTC
CDR3aa: CASSPRTANYGYTF

abundance: NA
len: 14
d_gene: TRBD1
v_gene: TRBV28
j_gene: TRBJ1-2
CDR3nt: TGTGCCAGCAGATTACAGGGGGCTAACTATGGCTACACCTTC
CDR3aa: CASRLQGANYGYTF

abundance: NA
len: 19
d_gene: TRBD2
v_gene: TRBV4-1
j_gene: TRBJ2-2
CDR3nt: TGCGCCAGCAGCCAAGCCCGGGGACTAGCGGGAGGGCCCACCGGGGAGCTGTTTTTT
CDR3aa: CASSQARGLAGGPTGELFF

abundance: NA
len: 13
d_gene: NA
v_gene: TRBV6-2/TRBV6-3
j_gene: TRBJ1-1
CDR3nt: TGTGCCAGCAGTTACCTGGGGAACACTGAAGCTTTCTTT
CDR3aa: CASSYLGNTEAFF

abundance: NA
len: 13
d_gene: NA
v_gene: TRBV19
j_gene: TRBJ2-1
CDR3nt: TGTGCCAGTACTAACGACGGAAACAATGAGCAGTTCTTC
CDR3aa: CASTNDGNNEQFF

abundance: NA
len: 15
d_gene: TRBD2
v_gene: TRBV11-2
j_gene: TRBJ2-5
CDR3nt: TGTGCCAGCAGCTCCGCGGGACTAGCGGGAGAGACCCAGTACTTC
CDR3aa: CASSSAGLAGETQYF

abundance: NA
len: 13
d_gene: NA
v_gene: TRBV30
j_gene: TRBJ1-4
CDR3nt: TGTGCCTGGAGGCCTGGGGGGGTGGGAAAACTGTTTTTT
CDR3aa: CAWRPGGVGKLFF

abundance: NA
len: 14
d_gene: NA
v_gene: TRBV10-3
j_gene: TRBJ1-5
CDR3nt: TGTGCCATCAGCACCAGGGGAGGACGTATTCCCCAGCATTTT
CDR3aa: CAISTRGGRIPQHF

abundance: NA
len: 13
d_gene: NA
v_gene: TRBV3-1/TRBV3-2
j_gene: TRBJ1-2
CDR3nt: TGTGCCAGCAGCCTTTCGGAGGGTTACGGCTACACCTTC
CDR3aa: CASSLSEGYGYTF

abundance: once
len: 16
d_gene: TRBD1
v_gene: TRBV18
j_gene: TRBJ1-3
CDR3nt: TGTGCCAGCTCACCAAAACGCAGGGGGCTAGGAAACACCATATATTTT
CDR3aa: CASSPKRRGLGNTIYF

abundance: once
len: 17
d_gene: NA
v_gene: TRBV15
j_gene: TRBJ2-1
CDR3nt: TGTGCCACCAGCAGGGCCCTTAAAGCCCGCTCCTACAATGAGCAGTTCTTC
CDR3aa: CATSRALKARSYNEQFF

abundance: few
len: 15
d_gene: NA
v_gene: TRBV28
j_gene: TRBJ1-2
CDR3nt: TGTGCCAGCAGTTTAGGAGGGAATCGTAACTATGGCTACACCTTC
CDR3aa: CASSLGGNRNYGYTF

abundance: few
len: 13
d_gene: NA
v_gene: TRBV6-5
j_gene: TRBJ1-3
CDR3nt: TGTGCCAGCCAGAGCGATTCTGGAAACACCATATATTTT
CDR3aa: CASQSDSGNTIYF

abundance: few
len: 14
d_gene: NA
v_gene: TRBV7-2
j_gene: TRBJ1-2
CDR3nt: TGTGCCAGCAGCTGGTCCGGGACGGCCTATGGCTACACCTTC
CDR3aa: CASSWSGTAYGYTF

abundance: NA
len: 16
d_gene: NA
v_gene: TRBV28
j_gene: TRBJ2-2
CDR3nt: TGTGCCAGCAGTTTCGCCGACCTTGGACTCTCCGGGGAGCTGTTTTTT
CDR3aa: CASSFADLGLSGELFF

abundance: NA
len: 15
d_gene: NA
v_gene: TRBV14
j_gene: TRBJ1-1
CDR3nt: TGTGCCAGCAGCCCCCTCAACGGCGAGAGGACTGAAGCTTTCTTT
CDR3aa: CASSPLNGERTEAFF

abundance: NA
len: 14
d_gene: NA
v_gene: TRBV5-5
j_gene: TRBJ1-1
CDR3nt: TGTGCCAGCAGCTTGGCCGGGAATCTCGCTGAAGCTTTCTTT
CDR3aa: CASSLAGNLAEAFF

abundance: NA
len: 13
d_gene: TRBD1
v_gene: TRBV6-2/TRBV6-3
j_gene: TRBJ1-2
CDR3nt: TGTGCCAGCAGTTATACAGGGGCGCGAGGCTACACCTTC
CDR3aa: CASSYTGARGYTF

abundance: NA
len: 13
d_gene: NA
v_gene: TRBV7-3
j_gene: TRBJ1-3
CDR3nt: TGTGCCAGCAGCTCAATGAGAGGAAACACCATATATTTT
CDR3aa: CASSSMRGNTIYF

abundance: NA
len: 14
d_gene: NA
v_gene: TRBV4-2
j_gene: TRBJ1-2
CDR3nt: TGTGCCAGCAGCCAAGATCGGGGGAACTATGGCTACACCTTC
CDR3aa: CASSQDRGNYGYTF

abundance: NA
len: 14
d_gene: NA
v_gene: TRBV4-3
j_gene: TRBJ1-3
CDR3nt: TGCGCCAGCAGCCAAGACAGGACTGGAAACACCATATATTTT
CDR3aa: CASSQDRTGNTIYF

abundance: NA
len: 16
d_gene: NA
v_gene: TRBV6-6
j_gene: TRBJ1-4
CDR3nt: TGTGCCAGCAGGCACCGGAGGGGAGGCTCTAATGAAAAACTGTTTTTT
CDR3aa: CASRHRRGGSNEKLFF

abundance: NA
len: 13
d_gene: NA
v_gene: TRBV28
j_gene: TRBJ1-6
CDR3nt: TGTGCCAGCCAGGGACACTACAATTCACCCCTCCACTTT
CDR3aa: CASQGHYNSPLHF

abundance: NA
len: 14
d_gene: NA
v_gene: TRBV3-1/TRBV3-2
j_gene: TRBJ1-1
CDR3nt: TGTGCCAGCAGCCATAACAGGGTGAACACTGAAGCTTTCTTT
CDR3aa: CASSHNRVNTEAFF

abundance: NA
len: 12
d_gene: NA
v_gene: TRBV11-2
j_gene: TRBJ2-3
CDR3nt: TGTGCCAGCAGCTTCCGGATGGATACGCAGTATTTT
CDR3aa: CASSFRMDTQYF

abundance: NA
len: 14
d_gene: NA
v_gene: TRBV3-1/TRBV3-2
j_gene: TRBJ1-1
CDR3nt: TGTGCCAGCAGCCCTAACAACATGAACACTGAAGCTTTCTTT
CDR3aa: CASSPNNMNTEAFF

abundance: NA
len: 16
d_gene: NA
v_gene: TRBV19
j_gene: TRBJ2-3
CDR3nt: TGTGCCAGTAGTATCCGGGACTGGACTAGCACAGATACGCAGTATTTT
CDR3aa: CASSIRDWTSTDTQYF

abundance: NA
len: 12
d_gene: NA
v_gene: TRBV7-6
j_gene: TRBJ1-6
CDR3nt: TGTGCCAGCAGCCAAACCTATGAACCCCTCCACTTT
CDR3aa: CASSQTYEPLHF